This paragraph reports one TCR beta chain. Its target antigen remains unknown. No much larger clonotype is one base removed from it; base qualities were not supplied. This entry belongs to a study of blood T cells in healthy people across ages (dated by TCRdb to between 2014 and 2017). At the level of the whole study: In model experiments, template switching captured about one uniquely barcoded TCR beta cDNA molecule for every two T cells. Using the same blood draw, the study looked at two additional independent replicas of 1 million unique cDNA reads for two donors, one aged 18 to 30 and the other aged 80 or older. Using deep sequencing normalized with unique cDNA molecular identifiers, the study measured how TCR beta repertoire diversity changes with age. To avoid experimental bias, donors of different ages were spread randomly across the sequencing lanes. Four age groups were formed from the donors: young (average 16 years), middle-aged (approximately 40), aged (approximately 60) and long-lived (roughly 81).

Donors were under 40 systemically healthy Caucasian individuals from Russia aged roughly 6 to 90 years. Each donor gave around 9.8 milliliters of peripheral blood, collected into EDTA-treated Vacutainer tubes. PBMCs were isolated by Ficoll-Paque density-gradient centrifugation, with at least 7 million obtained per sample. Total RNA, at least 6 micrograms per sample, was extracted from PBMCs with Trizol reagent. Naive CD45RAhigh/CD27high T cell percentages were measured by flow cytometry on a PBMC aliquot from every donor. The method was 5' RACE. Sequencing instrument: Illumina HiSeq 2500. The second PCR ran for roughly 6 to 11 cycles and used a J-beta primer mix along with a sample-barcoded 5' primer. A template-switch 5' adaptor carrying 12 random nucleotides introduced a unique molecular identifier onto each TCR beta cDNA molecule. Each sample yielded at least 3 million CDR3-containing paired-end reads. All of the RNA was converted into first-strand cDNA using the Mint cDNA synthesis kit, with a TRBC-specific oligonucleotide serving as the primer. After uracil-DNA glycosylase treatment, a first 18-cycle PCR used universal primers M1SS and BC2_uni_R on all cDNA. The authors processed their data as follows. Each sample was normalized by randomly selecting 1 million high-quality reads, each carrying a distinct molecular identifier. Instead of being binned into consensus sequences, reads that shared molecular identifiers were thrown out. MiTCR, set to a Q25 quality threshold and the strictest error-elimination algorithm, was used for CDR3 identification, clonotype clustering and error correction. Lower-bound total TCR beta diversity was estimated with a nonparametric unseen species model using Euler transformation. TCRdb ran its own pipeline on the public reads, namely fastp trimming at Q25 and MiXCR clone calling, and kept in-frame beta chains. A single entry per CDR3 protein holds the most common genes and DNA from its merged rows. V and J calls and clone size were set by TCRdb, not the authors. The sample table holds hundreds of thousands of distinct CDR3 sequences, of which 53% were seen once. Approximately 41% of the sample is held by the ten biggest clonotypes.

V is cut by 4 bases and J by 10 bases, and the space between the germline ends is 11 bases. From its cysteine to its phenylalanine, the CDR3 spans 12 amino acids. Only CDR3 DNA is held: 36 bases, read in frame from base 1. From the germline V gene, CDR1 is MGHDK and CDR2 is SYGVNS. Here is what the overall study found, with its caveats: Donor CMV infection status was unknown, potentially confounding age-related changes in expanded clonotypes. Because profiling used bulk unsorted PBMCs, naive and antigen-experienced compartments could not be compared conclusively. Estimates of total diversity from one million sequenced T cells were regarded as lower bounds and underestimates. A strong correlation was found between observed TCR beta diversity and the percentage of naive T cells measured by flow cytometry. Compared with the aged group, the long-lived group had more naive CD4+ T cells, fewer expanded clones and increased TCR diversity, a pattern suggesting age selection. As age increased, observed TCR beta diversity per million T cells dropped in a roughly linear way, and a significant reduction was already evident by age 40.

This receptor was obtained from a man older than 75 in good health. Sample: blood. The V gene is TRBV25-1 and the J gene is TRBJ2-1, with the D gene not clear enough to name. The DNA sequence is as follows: TGTGCCAGCAGTGGGGTTCTGGGGGAGCAGTTCTTC. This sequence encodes CASSGVLGEQFF.